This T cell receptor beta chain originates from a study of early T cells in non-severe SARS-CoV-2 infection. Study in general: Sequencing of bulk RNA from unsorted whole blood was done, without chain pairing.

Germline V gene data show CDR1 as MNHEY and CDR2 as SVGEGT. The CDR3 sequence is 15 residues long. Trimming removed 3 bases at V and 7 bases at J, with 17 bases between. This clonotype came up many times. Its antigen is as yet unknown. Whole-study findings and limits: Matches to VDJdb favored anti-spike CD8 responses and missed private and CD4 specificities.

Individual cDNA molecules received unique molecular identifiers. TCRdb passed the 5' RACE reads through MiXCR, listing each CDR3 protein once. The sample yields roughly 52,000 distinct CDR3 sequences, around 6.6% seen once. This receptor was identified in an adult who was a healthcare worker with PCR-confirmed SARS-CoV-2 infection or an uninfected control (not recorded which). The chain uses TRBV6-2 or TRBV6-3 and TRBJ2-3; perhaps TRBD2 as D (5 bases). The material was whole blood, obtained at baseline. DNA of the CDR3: TGTGCCAGCAGTTATGGACTGGAGGCCTCATATACGCAGTATTTT. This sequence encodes CASSYGLEASYTQYF.